A single sample is the source of the 28 T cell receptor beta chains below, sequenced in a study of immune evolution from preneoplasia to lung adenocarcinoma. Clones were read by immunoSEQ multiplex PCR, and TCRdb kept only the in-frame ones, dropping some. This table holds 1,000 to 1,500 clones, around 82% found once. Sequencing was performed on FFPE adjacent normal lung tissue. The receptors come from a person between 55 and 70 years old with lung adenocarcinoma.

The V and J genes are TRBV12-5 and TRBJ2-3; a possible D gene is TRBD1 (5 bases). V dropped 1 base and J dropped 2 bases, with 10 bases sitting between them. The CDR3 has 15 amino acids. Germline V gene lookup returns CDR1 LGHNT and CDR2 FRNRAP. CDR3 residues: CASGLDAGNTDTQYF. The CDR3 DNA sequence: TGTGCTAGTGGTTTGGACGCAGGGAACACAGATACGCAGTATTTT.

V is TRBV7-9 and J is TRBJ1-5, with 9 bases matching TRBD1. Germline V gene lookup returns CDR1 SEHNR and CDR2 FQNEAQ (reference sequence). Losses at the gene ends were 3 bases for V and 4 bases for J; bases not matched to a gene: 7. The CDR3 runs to 16 residues. In DNA, the CDR3 is TGTGCCAGCAGCTTTTCGGGACAGGGATCGAATCAGCCCCAGCATTTT. Amino acid sequence: CASSFSGQGSNQPQHF.

J is TRBJ1-1 and V is TRBV2; TRBD1 matches 7 bases. This CDR3 is 16 amino acids long. V shed 8 bases and J 0 bases; nucleotides not matched to a gene: 12. Germline V gene lookup returns CDR1 SNHLY and CDR2 FYNNEI. In nucleotides, the CDR3 is TGTGCCAGCCGGATTGGGACAGACAATATGAACACTGAAGCTTTCTTT. Amino acid sequence: CASRIGTDNMNTEAFF.

J is TRBJ2-3 and V is TRBV7-9; TRBD2 aligns across 9 bases. Germline CDR1 reads SEHNR; CDR2 reads FQNEAQ (reference sequence). The CDR3 runs 17 residues. Trimming cost V 3 bases and J 3 bases; bases outside gene matches: 10. The CDR3 here is CASSFHELAGLTDTQYF. In DNA form, the CDR3 reads TGTGCCAGCAGCTTCCACGAACTAGCGGGTCTTACAGATACGCAGTATTTT.

The V call is TRBV7-9, the J call TRBJ1-2, with 10 nucleotides matching TRBD1. This CDR3 is built from 15 residues. Germline values: CDR1 SEHNR, CDR2 FQNEAQ (reference sequence). V gave up 4 bases and J gave up 3 bases; unmatched junction bases: 5. The DNA of the CDR3 is TGTGCCAGCAGCTACGGACAGGGGGTTGACTATGGCTACACCTTC. It translates to CASSYGQGVDYGYTF. Full variable domain (outside the CDR3, taken from reference TRBV7-9 and TRBJ1-2): DTGVSQNPRHKITKRGQNVTFRCDPISEHNRLYWYRQTLGQGPEFLTYFQNEAQLEKSRLLSDRFSAERPKGSFSTLEIQRTEQGDSAMYLCASSYGQGVDYGYTFGSGTRLTVV.

The CDR3 spells CATSPERLSYEQYF. CDR3 coding DNA: TGTGCCACCAGCCCCGAACGGTTATCCTACGAGCAGTACTTC. The chain couples TRBV15 to TRBJ2-7; D gene unclear. CDR1 is LNHNV, CDR2 YYDKDF, per germline (reference sequence). Trimming pared 5 bases from V and 1 base from J, leaving 12 bases between. CDR3 length: 14 residues.

The gene calls are TRBV4-2 and TRBJ1-1; D is ambiguous. V was trimmed by 0 bases and J by 5 bases, leaving 10 bases between them. The CDR3 has 14 residues. Germline V gene sequence: CDR1 LGHNA, CDR2 YNFKEQ. For the CDR3, the DNA is TGTGCCAGCAGCCAAGATCGGGCAGTTACTGAAGCTTTCTTT. It codes for CASSQDRAVTEAFF.

The rearrangement uses TRBV29-1 and TRBJ1-1; D is uncertain. V dropped 8 bases and J dropped 0 bases, with 7 bases sitting between them. This CDR3 has 11 residues. CDR1 and CDR2 from the germline V gene are SQVTM and ANQGSEA. The CDR3: CSCYVNTEAFF. CDR3 nucleotide sequence: TGCAGCTGTTACGTGAACACTGAAGCTTTCTTT.

V and J are TRBV10-2 and TRBJ2-6; 9 bases fit TRBD1. Germline CDR1 is WSHSY and CDR2 is SAAADI. V shed 6 bases and J 2 bases; nucleotides not matched to a gene: 8. The CDR3 sequence is 17 residues long. The CDR3 reads CASRASGTGTGANVLTF. CDR3 in DNA: TGCGCCAGCAGAGCCTCCGGGACAGGGACTGGGGCCAACGTCCTGACTTTC.

The rearrangement joins TRBV28 to TRBJ1-1; maybe TRBD1 (5 bases). The CDR3 extends over 13 amino acids. The V and J ends lost 5 bases and 7 bases respectively, with 14 bases between them. Germline lookup yields CDR1 MDHEN and CDR2 SYDVKM. The CDR3, as DNA: TGTGCCAGCAGTGCCTCAGGGACGGTTGAAGCTTTCTTT. It translates to CASSASGTVEAFF. The variable domain in full, with the rest retrieved from reference TRBV28 and TRBJ1-1, is DVKVTQSSRYLVKRTGEKVFLECVQDMDHENMFWYRQDPGLGLRLIYFSYDVKMKEKGDIPEGYSVSREKKERFSLILESASTNQTSMYLCASSASGTVEAFFGQGTRLTVV.

The rearrangement uses TRBV30 and TRBJ1-2; 8 bases align to TRBD1. This CDR3 is 13 amino acids long. Germline loops: CDR1 GTSNPN, CDR2 SVGIG (reference sequence). V trimming: 5 bases; J trimming: 2 bases; junction bases outside the gene matches: 4. The DNA of the CDR3 is TGTGCCTGGGAAGACAGGGGAAACTATGGCTACACCTTC. Translated, it gives CAWEDRGNYGYTF.

The V and J genes are TRBV30 and TRBJ1-5; D gene uncertain. CDR1 and CDR2 from the germline V gene are GTSNPN and SVGIG (reference sequence). Trimming took 0 bases from V and 5 from J, leaving 17 bases between them. The CDR3 is 16 amino acids. The CDR3 nucleotides are TGTGCCTGGAGTGTACCGTTCCAGGACGGCTATCAGCCCCAGCATTTT. Translated: CAWSVPFQDGYQPQHF.

V gene TRBV7-9 combines with J gene TRBJ2-2, with TRBD1 matching 7 bases. The CDR3 sequence is 16 residues long. Germline assignment: CDR1 SEHNR and CDR2 FQNEAQ (reference sequence). The trim removed 4 bases at V and 4 bases at J, leaving 9 bases unmatched. The CDR3 bases are TGTGCCAGCAGCTCTTCGGCAGGGGGTAGCACCGGGGAGCTGTTTTTT. Its protein product is CASSSSAGGSTGELFF.

The V gene is TRBV7-2, the J gene TRBJ2-3, with D perhaps matching TRBD1 or TRBD2 (5 bases each). This CDR3 comprises 15 residues. V was pared by 2 bases and J by 4 bases, with 13 bases between. Germline assignment: CDR1 SGHTA and CDR2 FQGNSA. The CDR3: CASSLRGSGPDTQYF. The CDR3 region has the DNA TGTGCCAGCAGCTTACGGGGCTCCGGTCCAGATACGCAGTATTTT. Supplemented by reference TRBV7-2 and TRBJ2-3, the full variable domain reads GAGVSQSPSNKVTEKGKDVELRCDPISGHTALYWYRQSLGQGLEFLIYFQGNSAPDKSGLPSDRFSAERTGGSVSTLTIQRTQQEDSAVYLCASSLRGSGPDTQYFGPGTRLTVL.

J is TRBJ1-1 and V is TRBV14, with TRBD1 matching 7 bases. This CDR3 is built from 13 residues. Germline lookup yields CDR1 SGHDN and CDR2 FVKESK. The trim removed 4 bases at V and 4 bases at J, leaving 3 bases unmatched. CDR3 coding DNA: TGTGCCAGCAGCCGGGACAGAGGCACTGAAGCTTTCTTT. It translates to CASSRDRGTEAFF.

The genes are TRBV4-1 and TRBJ2-7; 7 nucleotides match TRBD2. J gave up 3 bases and V 4 bases, and 6 bases lay outside the gene matches. In germline, CDR1 is MGHRA, CDR2 YSYEKL. The CDR3 is made up of 14 amino acids. The CDR3 sequence: CASSPSGDDYEQYF. CDR3 nucleotide sequence: TGCGCCAGCAGCCCCAGCGGGGATGACTACGAGCAGTACTTC.

The chain's CDR3 is CASSHTLVREHNEQFF. CDR3 coding DNA: TGTGCCAGCAGCCATACCCTAGTGAGGGAACACAATGAGCAGTTCTTC. The genes are TRBV4-2 and TRBJ2-1, with a tentative D call TRBD2 (5 bases). V was cut by 3 bases and J by 5 bases, with 17 bases left in between. The CDR3 runs to 16 residues. Germline V gene data show CDR1 as LGHNA and CDR2 as YNFKEQ.

The rearrangement uses TRBV7-9 and TRBJ2-7; no firm D call. This CDR3 comprises 15 residues. Germline assignment: CDR1 SEHNR and CDR2 FQNEAQ (reference sequence). The V end lost 5 bases, the J end lost 3 bases, and 17 bases lay between the germline ends. The CDR3 loop reads CASSTPGPRLYEQYF. The DNA for the CDR3 is TGTGCCAGCAGCACCCCCGGCCCCAGACTCTACGAGCAGTACTTC.

The rearrangement links TRBV4-1 to TRBJ1-1, with a possible D match to TRBD1 (6 bases). In germline, CDR1 is MGHRA, CDR2 YSYEKL. This CDR3 has 15 residues. V was clipped by 4 bases and J by 4 bases, with 16 bases between them. The CDR3 reads CASSPDWGRGTEAFF. The CDR3, as DNA: TGCGCCAGCAGCCCGGATTGGGGGCGCGGCACTGAAGCTTTCTTT.

The chain's CDR3 is CASSLGLNRGSYEQYF. CDR3 sequence (DNA): TGTGCCAGCAGCTTAGGGTTAAACAGGGGTTCCTACGAGCAGTACTTC. The rearrangement links TRBV11-2 to TRBJ2-7, with 7 nucleotides matching TRBD1. The junction had 7 bases not matched to a gene; V was cut back by 1 base and J by 1 base. The CDR3 length is 16 residues. Per germline, CDR1 SGHAT and CDR2 FQNNGV.

This chain's CDR3 is CAWRAMNTEAFF. The CDR3 DNA sequence: TGTGCCTGGAGAGCCATGAACACTGAAGCTTTCTTT. The chain employs TRBV30 and TRBJ1-1; D unclear. V dropped 3 bases and J dropped 0 bases, with 5 bases sitting between them. Germline V CDR1 and CDR2: GTSNPN, SVGIG (reference sequence). The CDR3 sequence is 12 residues long. Full variable domain (remainder filled in from reference TRBV30 and TRBJ1-1): SQTIHQWPATLVQPVGSPLSLECTVEGTSNPNLYWYRQAAGRGLQLLFYSVGIGQISSEVPQNLSASRPQDRQFILSSKKLLLSDSGFYLCAWRAMNTEAFFGQGTRLTVV.

This sequence joins TRBV28 and TRBJ2-7; TRBD2 aligns across 11 bases. Germline CDR1 and CDR2: MDHEN and SYDVKM. This CDR3 is built from 14 residues. With V trimmed by 5 bases and J by 12 bases, 12 bases remained unmatched. This chain's CDR3 is CASSPVETSGTGYF. DNA for the CDR3: TGTGCCAGCAGTCCTGTAGAGACTAGCGGGACTGGGTACTTC.

The J gene is TRBJ1-5, the V gene TRBV4-1; 8 bases align to TRBD1. After removal of 8 bases from V and 5 bases from J, the junction contained 11 bases not matched to a gene. CDR1 and CDR2 (germline): MGHRA, YSYEKL. The CDR3 consists of 15 residues. The CDR3 loop is CASSRGTGDDQPQHF. The CDR3 DNA sequence: TGCGCCAGCTCCCGCGGGACAGGAGACGATCAGCCCCAGCATTTT.

CDR3 amino acids: CSAKQGVNTEAFF. The CDR3 region has the DNA TGCAGCGCCAAACAGGGGGTGAACACTGAAGCTTTCTTT. The J gene is TRBJ1-1, the V gene TRBV29-1, with 8 bases aligning to TRBD1. The CDR3 spans 13 residues. J was trimmed by 0 bases and V by 7 bases; bases with no gene match: 4. CDR1 is SQVTM and CDR2 is ANQGSEA in the germline V gene.

The V gene is TRBV5-6, the J gene TRBJ2-7, with a weak D call TRBD1 (5 bases). With 0 bases removed from V and 5 bases from J, the gap between germline ends came to 6 bases. This CDR3 is built from 12 residues. The germline V gene encodes CDR1 SGHDT and CDR2 YYEEEE. The CDR3 sequence: CASSLAGNEQYF. The CDR3 DNA follows: TGTGCCAGCAGCTTGGCAGGGAACGAGCAGTACTTC.

The chain recombines TRBV18 with TRBJ1-2; no definite D call. Trimming cost V 3 bases and J 0 bases, with 14 bases left between them. The CDR3 is made up of 16 amino acids. CDR1 and CDR2 (germline): KGHSH, LQKENI. The CDR3 loop reads CASSPYDSGTNYGYTF. In nucleotides, the CDR3 is TGTGCCAGCTCACCGTATGATTCCGGGACTAACTATGGCTACACCTTC.

This chain joins TRBV10-2 and TRBJ2-7, with D tentatively TRBD1 (6 bases). V was shortened by 6 bases and J by 7 bases, with 7 bases between the two germline ends. CDR3 length: 10 residues. Germline CDR1 reads WSHSY; CDR2 reads SAAADI. The CDR3: CASRGQEQYF. For the CDR3, the DNA is TGCGCCAGCAGGGGACAAGAGCAGTACTTC.

The V and J genes are TRBV11-3 and TRBJ2-2; D is uncertain. The CDR3 is made up of 13 amino acids. Deletions cut 11 bases from V and 1 base from J, with 11 bases between. Germline CDR1 reads SGHNT; CDR2 reads YENEEA. In DNA, the CDR3 is TGTGCCTCCGCAGTCGGGAACACCGGGGAGCTGTTTTTT. Translated: CASAVGNTGELFF.